Below are 23 T cell receptor beta chains sequenced from a single sample in a study of T cell responses to AZD1222 COVID-19 vaccine. The table came from immunoSEQ multiplex PCR; TCRdb's copy has only in-frame clones and leaves some out. The sample records tens of thousands of clones, more than 80% being singletons. Specimen: peripheral blood, collected on day 0 of AZD1222 vaccination. The receptor set was obtained from an adult in good health.

This rearrangement joins TRBV28 to TRBJ1-2, with 7 bases lining up with TRBD1. Germline-derived CDR1 and CDR2 are MDHEN and SYDVKM. J gave up 5 bases and V 8 bases, and 5 bases lay outside the gene matches. CDR3 length equals 12 residues. This CDR3 reads CASRTGPYGYTF. In DNA form, the CDR3 reads TGTGCCAGCCGGACAGGTCCTTATGGCTACACCTTC.

The chain carries TRBV29-1 and TRBJ2-2, with TRBD1 identical over 7 bases. Germline CDR1 reads SQVTM; CDR2 reads ANQGSEA. Trimming removed 4 bases from V and 0 bases from J; junction bases left unmatched: 2. The CDR3 spans 14 residues. The CDR3 DNA reads TGCAGCGTTGGGACAGGTGCGAACACCGGGGAGCTGTTTTTT. Amino acid sequence: CSVGTGANTGELFF.

This chain connects TRBV27 to TRBJ2-7; D is unresolved. Germline CDR1 reads MNHEY; CDR2 reads SMNVEV (reference sequence). Trimming took off 5 bases at V and 3 bases at J, with 11 bases between the two ends. CDR3 length equals 13 residues. The CDR3 sequence: CASSRLDVYEQYF. Written as DNA, the CDR3 is TGTGCCAGCAGTCGCCTGGACGTCTACGAGCAGTACTTC.

This clone was counted only a few times. CDR3 sequence (DNA): TGCGCCAGCCGGGAGGGACCCAACTATGGCTACACCTTC. Its protein is CASREGPNYGYTF. The genes are TRBV5-1 and TRBJ1-2; TRBD1 might be the D (5 bases). V was shortened by 7 bases and J by 2 bases, with 12 bases between the two germline ends. Germline CDR1 is SGHRS and CDR2 is YFSETQ. The CDR3 sequence is 13 residues long.

This clone was observed a handful of times. V gene TRBV4-2 combines with J gene TRBJ2-7; D is uncertain. In germline, CDR1 is LGHNA, CDR2 YNFKEQ. The CDR3 runs 18 residues. Trimming cost V 0 bases and J 2 bases, with 20 bases left between them. The CDR3 protein is CASSQESGPSLGAYEQYF. The CDR3 bases are TGTGCCAGCAGCCAAGAATCCGGGCCCTCATTGGGCGCCTACGAGCAGTACTTC.

The rearrangement joins TRBV19 to TRBJ2-1; D not resolved. V was cut by 3 bases and J by 1 base, with 7 bases left in between. The CDR3 spans 14 residues. The germline V gene encodes CDR1 LNHDA and CDR2 SQIVND (reference sequence). CDR3 sequence (DNA): TGTGCCAGTAGTATGTCTGGATCCTACAATGAGCAGTTCTTC. It translates to CASSMSGSYNEQFF.

The J gene is TRBJ2-5, the V gene TRBV30; D is tentatively TRBD1 or TRBD2 (6 bases each). Trimming removed 5 bases from V and 5 bases from J, with 15 bases in between. Germline loops: CDR1 GTSNPN, CDR2 SVGIG (reference sequence). This CDR3 region has 13 residues. The CDR3 spells CAWARGLGETQYF. CDR3 DNA sequence: TGTGCCTGGGCTCGGGGGCTCGGGGAGACCCAGTACTTC. The complete variable domain, with remaining parts taken from reference TRBV30 and TRBJ2-5, reads SQTIHQWPATLVQPVGSPLSLECTVEGTSNPNLYWYRQAAGRGLQLLFYSVGIGQISSEVPQNLSASRPQDRQFILSSKKLLLSDSGFYLCAWARGLGETQYFGPGTRLLVL.

The chain combines TRBV6-5 with TRBJ1-2; the D is unclear. Germline CDR1 reads MNHEY; CDR2 reads SVGAGI. V dropped 2 bases and J dropped 7 bases, with 14 bases sitting between them. This CDR3 is built from 14 residues. CDR3 region: CASSYRGSRGGYTF. In nucleotides, the CDR3 is TGTGCCAGCAGTTACCGAGGGAGCCGAGGTGGCTACACCTTC.

The V call is TRBV28, the J call TRBJ2-1, with D unresolved. Trimming stripped 4 bases from V and 3 bases from J, with 16 bases between. The CDR3 consists of 16 residues. CDR1 is MDHEN and CDR2 is SYDVKM in the germline V gene. The CDR3 is CASSYSQESFYNEQFF. In DNA, the CDR3 is TGTGCCAGCAGTTACTCCCAGGAAAGCTTCTACAATGAGCAGTTCTTC.

The V and J genes are TRBV10-2 and TRBJ1-2; TRBD1 is a possible D gene (5 bases). Trimming removed 0 bases from V and 4 bases from J, with 15 bases in between. This CDR3 is built from 16 residues. Germline loops: CDR1 WSHSY, CDR2 SAAADI. As DNA, the CDR3 is TGCGCCAGCAGTGAGTCGACACGGGGGAGCCTCTATGGCTACACCTTC. This translates into CASSESTRGSLYGYTF.

Concerning this clone: Germline and junction disagree at one end, which may indicate a read error. The chain recombines TRBV7-2 with TRBJ1-3; D unresolved. The CDR3 runs 17 residues. CDR1 and CDR2 from the germline V gene are SGHTA and FQGNSA. CDR3 sequence reads: CASSLVPRGGPGSTIYF. Here the CDR3 DNA reads TGTGCCAGCAGCTTAGTCCCCAGAGGAGGGCCTGGAAGCACCATATATTTT.

The rearrangement joins TRBV7-2 to TRBJ1-2; the D gene is possibly TRBD1 (5 bases). V was cut by 1 base and J by 4 bases, with 13 bases left in between. The CDR3 spans 15 residues. CDR1 SGHTA and CDR2 FQGNSA come from the germline V gene. CDR3 in amino acids: CASSLGRANSYGYTF. The CDR3 region has the DNA TGTGCCAGCAGCTTAGGCAGGGCAAATAGCTATGGCTACACCTTC.

The chain uses TRBV9 and TRBJ2-7; the match to TRBD2 covers 12 bases. CDR3 length: 17 residues. The junction had 6 bases not matched to a gene; V was cut back by 1 base and J by 1 base. In germline, CDR1 is SGDLS, CDR2 YYNGEE. CDR3 DNA sequence: TGTGCCAGCAGCGTATTACTAGCGGGAGGTGAGTCCTACGAGCAGTACTTC. Translated: CASSVLLAGGESYEQYF. The full variable domain, rest sourced from reference TRBV9 and TRBJ2-7, is DSGVTQTPKHLITATGQRVTLRCSPRSGDLSVYWYQQSLDQGLQFLIQYYNGEERAKGNILERFSAQQFPDLHSELNLSSLELGDSALYFCASSVLLAGGESYEQYFGPGTRLTVT.

The chain links TRBV6-5 to TRBJ2-2, with TRBD2 as a possible D gene (7 bases). Germline V lookup: CDR1 MNHEY, CDR2 SVGAGI. There are 15 residues in the CDR3. The germline V and J ends were trimmed by 6 bases and 3 bases, with 14 bases remaining between them. CDR3 amino acids: CASRPSGGYTGELFF. The CDR3 coding sequence is TGTGCCAGCAGACCATCGGGGGGCTACACCGGGGAGCTGTTTTTT.

The CDR3 sequence is CASSKGLGPYEQYF. The CDR3 DNA reads as TGTGCCAGCAGCAAGGGACTAGGCCCCTACGAGCAGTACTTC. The rearrangement uses TRBV3-1 (or the pseudogene TRBV3-2) and TRBJ2-7; 8 positions agree with TRBD2. Germline values: CDR1 LGHDT, CDR2 YNNKEL (reference sequence). The CDR3 is 14 amino acids. V dropped 5 bases and J dropped 2; count of bases not matched to a gene: 5.

This chain joins TRBV28 and TRBJ2-5; a weak D match, TRBD2 (6 bases). Germline-derived CDR1 and CDR2 are MDHEN and SYDVKM. The V end was cut by 4 bases, the J end by 4 bases, with 13 bases between. CDR3 size: 14 residues. The CDR3 loop reads CASSSGLPRETQYF. The DNA of the CDR3 is TGTGCCAGCAGTTCAGGACTACCTCGAGAGACCCAGTACTTC.

This clone came up once. The chain joins TRBV4-3 to TRBJ1-2; no firm D call. The germline V gene encodes CDR1 LGHNA and CDR2 YSLEER. This CDR3 comprises 17 residues. The V end lost 0 bases, the J end lost 8 bases, and 22 bases lay between the germline ends. CDR3 in DNA: TGCGCCAGCAGCCAAGACCGCTGGACGGGCCCCCGAATCGGCTACACCTTC. Its protein product is CASSQDRWTGPRIGYTF.

The rearrangement joins TRBV5-1 to TRBJ2-7, with TRBD1 matching 8 bases. This CDR3 has 15 residues. Trimming took 2 bases from V and 2 from J; bases not matched to a gene: 6. Germline assignment: CDR1 SGHRS and CDR2 YFSETQ. The CDR3 here is CASSFMTGAPYEQYF. The CDR3 DNA reads as TGCGCCAGCAGCTTTATGACAGGGGCCCCCTACGAGCAGTACTTC.

The chain has TRBV20-1 and TRBJ2-1; D ambiguous. V was shortened by 6 bases and J by 9 bases, with 12 bases between the two germline ends. The CDR3 loop spans 11 amino acids. CDR1 and CDR2 from the germline V gene are DFQATT and SNEGSKA (reference sequence). CDR3 loop: CSAQKASEQFF. In DNA form, the CDR3 reads TGCAGTGCCCAGAAGGCTTCTGAGCAGTTCTTC.

V is TRBV7-8 and J is TRBJ1-4; TRBD1 aligns across 7 bases. V dropped 3 bases and J dropped 4; count of bases not matched to a gene: 5. CDR3 length: 15 residues. Germline CDR1 reads SGHVS; CDR2 reads FQNEAQ. The CDR3 protein is CASSFRGQLNEKLFF. The CDR3 coding sequence is TGTGCCAGCAGCTTCCGGGGACAGCTTAATGAAAAACTGTTTTTT.

This clone is a singleton in its sample. The chain carries TRBV28 and TRBJ1-4; tentatively, D is TRBD1 (5 bases). Trimming removed 11 bases at V and 5 bases at J, with 18 bases between. Germline loops: CDR1 MDHEN, CDR2 SYDVKM. The CDR3 runs to 14 residues. The CDR3 spells CASTGAGLNEKLFF. The CDR3, as DNA: TGTGCCTCGACCGGGGCTGGCCTAAATGAAAAACTGTTTTTT.

This clone was seen more than once but under ten times. Other nucleotide sequences in the sample specify the same CDR3. The chain is built from TRBV9 and TRBJ2-3; D ambiguous. V was shortened by 0 bases and J by 2 bases, with 10 bases between the two germline ends. The CDR3 sequence is 15 residues long. Germline loops: CDR1 SGDLS, CDR2 YYNGEE. CDR3 region: CASSVGATATDTQYF. In nucleotides, the CDR3 is TGTGCCAGCAGCGTAGGTGCTACCGCCACAGATACGCAGTATTTT. The whole variable domain, remainder taken from reference TRBV9 and TRBJ2-3, is DSGVTQTPKHLITATGQRVTLRCSPRSGDLSVYWYQQSLDQGLQFLIQYYNGEERAKGNILERFSAQQFPDLHSELNLSSLELGDSALYFCASSVGATATDTQYFGPGTRLTVL.

This rearrangement joins TRBV7-2 to TRBJ2-3; 10 bases match TRBD2. CDR3 length: 15 amino acids. In germline, CDR1 is SGHTA, CDR2 FQGNSA. V lost 5 bases to trimming and J lost 6 bases; unmatched junction nucleotides: 8. The CDR3 DNA follows: TGTGCCAGCAGCCCCCGACTAGCGGGCTCGGATACGCAGTATTTT. The encoded protein is CASSPRLAGSDTQYF.